A selection of T cell receptor beta chains follows, all from one sample in a study of chemoradiotherapy in HPV16-positive cancers. The assay was immunoSEQ multiplex PCR, and TCRdb's table has in-frame clones only and misses some. The data show tens of thousands of clones, approximately 94% seen once. This material was obtained from a patient who underwent chemoradiotherapy. These receptors were taken from a human donor with HPV-associated anogenital cancer. Both conserved end residues are trimmed from each CDR3. Clone size is shown for a subset of rows, as once, few, many or a class of expanded clone.

CDR3aa	j_gene	abundance	v_gene
ASSQRTGGDEKLF	TRBJ1-4	-	TRBV4-1
ASSPGPSNTEAF	TRBJ1-1	-	TRBV5-1
ASSARGRAPGANTEAF	TRBJ1-1	-	TRBV9
ASSQDRVVNTEAF	TRBJ1-1	-	TRBV4-1
ASSSLHGTAYGYT	TRBJ1-2	-	TRBV28
ASSPPGTGGEQY	TRBJ2-7	-	TRBV5-1
ASSLGGRSTGELF	TRBJ2-2	-	TRBV5-6
ASAKESGGLNSPLH	TRBJ1-6	few	TRBV2
ASSKRAGDTEAF	TRBJ1-1	-	TRBV7-6
AISEGMGTEAF	TRBJ1-1	once	TRBV10-3
ASSAWQGINQPQH	TRBJ1-5	-	TRBV6-1
ASSSLGSYNEQF	TRBJ2-1	-	TRBV7-2
ASSIQGNTEAF	TRBJ1-1	-	TRBV7-2
AIGQGKLNEQY	TRBJ2-7	-	TRBV10-3
ASSTLTGVYGYT	TRBJ1-2	-	TRBV5-1
ASSAQGTEAF	TRBJ1-1	-	TRBV9
ASSETKGLGGYT	TRBJ1-2	-	TRBV6-1
ASSGSGANVLT	TRBJ2-6	-	TRBV25-1
ASSDPRPDGYGYT	TRBJ1-2	-	TRBV5-8
ASSNHARGYNGYT	TRBJ1-2	-	TRBV21-1
ASSQGRETQY	TRBJ2-5	-	TRBV18
ATRAGGDSPLH	TRBJ1-6	-	TRBV28
ASSMVGGGKSQPQH	TRBJ1-5	-	TRBV19
ASSYLGNSYGYT	TRBJ1-2	-	TRBV28
ASSVSTGEKLF	TRBJ1-4	-	TRBV25-1
ASSATSGGGADTQY	TRBJ2-3	once	TRBV7-3
ATRLHETQY	TRBJ2-5	-	TRBV19
ASSPYPYTIY	TRBJ1-3	-	TRBV2
ASSEPGELF	TRBJ2-2	-	TRBV10-2
ASSVDRTNTEAF	TRBJ1-1	-	TRBV9
ASSPGVAGGTDTQY	TRBJ2-3	-	TRBV7-3
ASRGQGSSYEQY	TRBJ2-7	-	TRBV5-1
ASSLIGNWGGNTIY	TRBJ1-3	-	TRBV7-2
ASSLEQRGGVEQF	TRBJ2-1	-	TRBV7-2
ASSPTAGSSGANVLT	TRBJ2-6	once	TRBV5-1
ASSSGLLYGYT	TRBJ1-2	-	TRBV6-5
ASSDTDRSSTDTQY	TRBJ2-3	-	TRBV5-1
ASSEFTGGGGAYGYT	TRBJ1-2	-	TRBV6-1
ATRPPRGMYNEQF	TRBJ2-1	-	TRBV6-5
ASSLVGQGNGYT	TRBJ1-2	-	TRBV28
ASSPPDRGPYEQY	TRBJ2-7	once	TRBV9
ARRGRENTEAF	TRBJ1-1	-	TRBV30
ASCGTGGFTEAF	TRBJ1-1	-	TRBV21-1
ASSLLSGAKNIQY	TRBJ2-4	-	TRBV5-6
ASSFSEGQAVYGANVLT	TRBJ2-6	few	TRBV5-1
ASSHFGTQNTEAF	TRBJ1-1	-	TRBV7-9
ASSSQETYNSPLH	TRBJ1-6	once	TRBV5-1
ASSQDHAGFRQPQH	TRBJ1-5	-	TRBV4-1